This T cell receptor (beta chain) was identified in a study of OX40 agonist ivuxolimab in advanced cancers. General study points: Some patients who did not respond also had low normalized T-cell clonal expansion.

Method: immunoSEQ multiplex PCR; TCRdb's copy keeps in-frame clones and lacks some. The sample has almost 70,000 clones, roughly nine tenths seen once. Notes on this clone: Antigen: not known.

This CDR3 has 15 amino acids. V was cut by 2 bases and J by 1 base, with 8 bases left in between. In germline, CDR1 is SGHTA, CDR2 FQGTGA. Source: CD4+ or CD8+ T cells sorted from blood, taken in a trial of the OX40 agonist ivuxolimab. The gene calls are TRBV7-3 and TRBJ2-2; maybe TRBD2 (5 bases). This receptor was taken from an adult with an advanced solid tumor such as melanoma, head and neck, liver or kidney cancer. The CDR3 region has the DNA TGTGCCAGCAGCTTAGTTGGAGGGAACACCGGGGAGCTGTTTTTT. Its protein is CASSLVGGNTGELFF.